This TCR beta chain was sequenced during a study of blood T cells in healthy people across ages. Using a J-beta primer mix together with a sample-barcoded 5' primer, a second PCR was run for about 7 to 12 cycles. MiXCR, applied by TCRdb to the 5' RACE reads, yields one record per CDR3 protein. The sample yields 700,000 to 900,000 distinct CDR3 sequences, 20% to 30% seen once. Overall study findings and caveats: With unsorted PBMCs, a conclusive comparison of naive versus antigen-experienced cells was not possible.

Comment on this clonotype: No antigen is known for it.

The draw of peripheral blood yielded roughly 9.4 milliliters from each donor. The V end was cut by 6 bases, the J end by 5 bases, with 11 bases between. The CDR3 covers 11 residues. Germline V gene sequence: CDR1 DFQATT, CDR2 SNEGSKA (reference sequence). This same sample was also part of a study on T cells of mothers and their children.

This TCR came from a boy younger than 18 in good health. The sequenced sample was blood. The J gene is TRBJ2-7, the V gene TRBV20-1, with D unclear. The CDR3 spells CSASRLNEQYF. CDR3 nucleotides: TGCAGTGCCTCACGGTTGAACGAGCAGTACTTC.